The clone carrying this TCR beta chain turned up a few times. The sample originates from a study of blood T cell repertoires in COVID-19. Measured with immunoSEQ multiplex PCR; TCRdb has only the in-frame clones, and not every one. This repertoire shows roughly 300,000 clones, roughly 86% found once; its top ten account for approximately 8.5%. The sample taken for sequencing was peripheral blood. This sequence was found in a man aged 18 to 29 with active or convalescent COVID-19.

CDR3 in amino acids: CASSEFRTSPGTGELFF. Here the CDR3 DNA reads TGTGCCAGCAGTGAGTTCAGGACTTCACCGGGTACCGGGGAGCTGTTTTTT. The J gene is TRBJ2-2, the V gene TRBV2; a possible D gene is TRBD2 (5 bases). Per germline, CDR1 SNHLY and CDR2 FYNNEI. The CDR3 covers 17 residues. The V end was cut by 3 bases, the J end by 5 bases, with 19 bases between.